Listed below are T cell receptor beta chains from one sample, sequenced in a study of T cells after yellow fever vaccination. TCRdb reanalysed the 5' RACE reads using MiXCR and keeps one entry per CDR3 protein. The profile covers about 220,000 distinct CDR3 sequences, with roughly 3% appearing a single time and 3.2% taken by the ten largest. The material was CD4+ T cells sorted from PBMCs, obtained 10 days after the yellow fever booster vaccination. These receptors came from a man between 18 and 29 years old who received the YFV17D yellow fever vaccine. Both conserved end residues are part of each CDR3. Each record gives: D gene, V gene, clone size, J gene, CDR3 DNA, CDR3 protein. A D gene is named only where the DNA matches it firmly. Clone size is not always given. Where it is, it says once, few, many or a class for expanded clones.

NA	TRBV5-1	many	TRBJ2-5	TGCGCCAGCAGCCCGCGAGGTTCTGCGGGGGAGACCCAGTACTTC	CASSPRGSAGETQYF
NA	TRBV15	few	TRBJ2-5	TGTGCCACCAGTCTGGGCGTCAGGGAGACCCAGTACTTC	CATSLGVRETQYF
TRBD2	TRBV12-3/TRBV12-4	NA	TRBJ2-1	TGTGCCAGCAGCTCGACGGGGGGGGACAATGAGCAGTTCTTC	CASSSTGGDNEQFF
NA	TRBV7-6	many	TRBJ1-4	TGTGCCAGCAGCCACCCTCCCCAGCCAAAACTGTTTTTT	CASSHPPQPKLFF
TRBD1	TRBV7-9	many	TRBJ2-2	TGTGCCAGCAGCCTGAAGGGGACAGGGAAGCTGTTTTTT	CASSLKGTGKLFF
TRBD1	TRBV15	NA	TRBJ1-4	TGTGCCACCAGCAGAGTATCGACAGGGGGCGAAAAACTGTTTTTT	CATSRVSTGGEKLFF
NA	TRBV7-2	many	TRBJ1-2	TGTGCCAGCAGCTTCGACAGAAGCTATGGAGGCTACACCTTC	CASSFDRSYGGYTF
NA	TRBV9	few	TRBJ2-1	TGTGCCAGCAACCTAGGTGGACTCTCCTACAATGAGCAGTTCTTC	CASNLGGLSYNEQFF
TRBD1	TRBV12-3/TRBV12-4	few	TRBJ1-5	TGTGCCAGCAGTTTTGACAGGGCCGGACAGCCCCAGCATTTT	CASSFDRAGQPQHF
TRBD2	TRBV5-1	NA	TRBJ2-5	TGCGCCAGCACCGGGATCGGGGGGGCGAGTCAAGAGACCCAGTACTTC	CASTGIGGASQETQYF
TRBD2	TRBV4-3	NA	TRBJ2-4	TGCGCCAGCAGCCAAGAGGGGGGGAGTGCCAAAAACATTCAGTACTTC	CASSQEGGSAKNIQYF
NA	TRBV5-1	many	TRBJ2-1	TGCGCCAGCAGCCCCCGGGACCCACACAATGAGCAGTTCTTC	CASSPRDPHNEQFF
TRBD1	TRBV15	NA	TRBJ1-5	TGTGCCACCAGCGGGCGGGACAGGGGGGGCTATAGCAATCAGCCCCAGCATTTT	CATSGRDRGGYSNQPQHF
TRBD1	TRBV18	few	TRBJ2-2	TGTGCCAGCTCACCAGGACAGGGGGCGGCAAACACCGGGGAGCTGTTTTTT	CASSPGQGAANTGELFF
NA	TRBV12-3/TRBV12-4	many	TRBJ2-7	TGTGCCAGCAGTTCGTCGGGGGCCGAGCAGTACTTC	CASSSSGAEQYF
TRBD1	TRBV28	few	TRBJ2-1	TGTGCCAGATCAATGATGAAGGACAGGGAACGATACCAGGGGAACAATGAGCAGTTCTTC	CARSMMKDRERYQGNNEQFF
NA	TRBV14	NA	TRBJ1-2	TGTGCCAGCAGCCAAGCTTCGGTCTATGGCTACACCTTC	CASSQASVYGYTF
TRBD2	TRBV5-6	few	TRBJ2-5	TGTGCCAGCAGCTTATCGCGTGGGGGAGGGCTCGAGGAGACCCAGTACTTC	CASSLSRGGGLEETQYF
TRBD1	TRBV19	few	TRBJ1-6	TGTGCCAGTTCGCCGATTGGGACAGCTTATTCACCCCTCCACTTT	CASSPIGTAYSPLHF
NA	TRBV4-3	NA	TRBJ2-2	TGCGCCAGCAGCCAAGGACAACACACCGGGGAGCTGTTTTTT	CASSQGQHTGELFF
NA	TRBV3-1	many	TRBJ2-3	TGTGCCAGCAGCCAAGGACGTACGCAGTATTTT	CASSQGRTQYF
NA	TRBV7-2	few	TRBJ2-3	TGTGCCAGCAGCTTTGCGCGGCGGGGAGATACGCAGTATTTT	CASSFARRGDTQYF
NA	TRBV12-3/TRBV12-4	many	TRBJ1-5	TGTGCCAGCAGTTTAGCGGCCGATCAGCCCCAGCATTTT	CASSLAADQPQHF
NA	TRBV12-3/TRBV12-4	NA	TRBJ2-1	TGTGCCAGTAAGGCGGGGGCCCCCTACAATGAGCAGTTCTTC	CASKAGAPYNEQFF
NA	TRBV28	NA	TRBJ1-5	TGTGCCAGCAGTTTAGTGGCCAGTCTTAGCAATCAGCCCCAGCATTTT	CASSLVASLSNQPQHF
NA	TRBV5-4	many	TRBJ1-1	TGTGCCAGCAGCATGGACGGAATTTATGAAGCTTTCTTT	CASSMDGIYEAFF
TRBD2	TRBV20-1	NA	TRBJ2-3	TGCAGTGCTAGGATCGGGGGGGCAGGGACAGATACGCAGTATTTT	CSARIGGAGTDTQYF
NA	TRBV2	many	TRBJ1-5	TGTGCCAGCAGGGGCGAGTGGAATCAGCCCCAGCATTTT	CASRGEWNQPQHF
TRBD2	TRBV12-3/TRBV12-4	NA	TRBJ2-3	TGTGCCAGCAGTCGAAGCGGGGGGGACACAGATACGCAGTATTTT	CASSRSGGDTDTQYF
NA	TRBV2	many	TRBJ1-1	TGTGCCAGCAGTGTCTTCGGGATGAACACTGAAGCTTTCTTT	CASSVFGMNTEAFF
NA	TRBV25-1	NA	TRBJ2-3	TGTGCCAGCAGACACGACTATTCAGATACGCAGTATTTT	CASRHDYSDTQYF
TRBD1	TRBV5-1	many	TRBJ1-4	TGCGCCAGCAGCTTGGTCCGGGACAGCAATGAAAAACTGTTTTTT	CASSLVRDSNEKLFF
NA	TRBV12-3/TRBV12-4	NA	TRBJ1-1	TGTGCCAGCAGTTTGGGGCGGAGGGTTGCTGAAGCTTTATTT	CASSLGRRVAEALF
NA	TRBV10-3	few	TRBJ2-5	TGTGCCATCAGTGACGCGCGGACAGAACAAGAGACCCAGTACTTC	CAISDARTEQETQYF
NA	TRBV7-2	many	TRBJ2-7	TGTGCCAGCAGCTTAGGGCCCCAGAACGGGCAGTACTTC	CASSLGPQNGQYF
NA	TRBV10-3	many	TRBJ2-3	TGTGCCATCAGTGACTTTCGGGACTGGGACAGAGATACGCAGTATTTT	CAISDFRDWDRDTQYF
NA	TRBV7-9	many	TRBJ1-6	TGTGCCAGTAAGCCGGGCTTCTCCTATAATTCACCCCTCCACTTT	CASKPGFSYNSPLHF
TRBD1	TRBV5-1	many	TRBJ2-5	TGCGCCAGCAGCTTGGGCCCAGGGGGATTGGAGACCCAGTACTTC	CASSLGPGGLETQYF
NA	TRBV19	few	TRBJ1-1	TGTGCCAGTAGTATAGTACCGGGTTGGAACACTGAAGCTTTCTTT	CASSIVPGWNTEAFF
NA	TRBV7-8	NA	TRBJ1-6	TGTGCCAGCAGCTTAGGGTGGCAGAATAATTCACCCCTCCACTTT	CASSLGWQNNSPLHF
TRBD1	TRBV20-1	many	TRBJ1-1	TGCAGTGCTAGAGATCAGCGACAGGGATATACTGAAGCTTTCTTT	CSARDQRQGYTEAFF
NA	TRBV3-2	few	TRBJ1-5	TGTGCCAGCAGCCCGGCTGGGACGTCGGGTCAGCCCCAGCATTTT	CASSPAGTSGQPQHF
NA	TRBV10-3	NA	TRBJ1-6	TGTGCCATCAGTGGAGCAGGGGTGGATAATTCACCCCTCCACTTT	CAISGAGVDNSPLHF
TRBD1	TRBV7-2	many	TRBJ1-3	TGTGCCAGCAGCTTAGGACGGGACAGACTAACCATATATTTT	CASSLGRDRLTIYF
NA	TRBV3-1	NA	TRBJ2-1	TGTGCCAGCAGCCAACAGGGTGTTGATGAGCAGTTCTTC	CASSQQGVDEQFF
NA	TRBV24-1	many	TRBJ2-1	TGTGCCACCAGTGATTTTAGACATCCCTACAATGAGCAGTTCTTC	CATSDFRHPYNEQFF
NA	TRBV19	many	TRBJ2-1	TGTGCCAGTAGCTCCGCCTCTGACAGTTTTCGGGGCTCCTACAATGAGCAGTTCTTC	CASSSASDSFRGSYNEQFF
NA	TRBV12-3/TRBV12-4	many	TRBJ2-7	TGTGCCAGCAGTCGGAGGTACGAGCAGTACTTC	CASSRRYEQYF
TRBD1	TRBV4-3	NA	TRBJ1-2	TGCGCCAGCAGCCAAGACTACGGGGACAGGGGGCTAAGTTTAAGTGGCTACACCTTC	CASSQDYGDRGLSLSGYTF
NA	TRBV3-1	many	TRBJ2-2	TGTGCCAGCAGCCAATCCTTTAACGGGGAGCTGTTTTTT	CASSQSFNGELFF
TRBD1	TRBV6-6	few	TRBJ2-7	TGTGCCAGCAGTTACAGTAGGGACAGGGTCTCCTACGAGCAGTACTTC	CASSYSRDRVSYEQYF
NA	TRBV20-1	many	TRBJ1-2	TGCAGTGCTAGAAACAACGACTATGGCTACACCTTC	CSARNNDYGYTF
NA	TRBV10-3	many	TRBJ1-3	TGTGCCATCAGCGGGGCCAGGGAAGTTTTTTTCTCTGGAAACACCATATATTTT	CAISGAREVFFSGNTIYF
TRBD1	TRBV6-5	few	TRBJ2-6	TGTGCCAGCAGCTTTTTACAGGGGAACTCTGGGGCCAACGTCCTGACTTTC	CASSFLQGNSGANVLTF
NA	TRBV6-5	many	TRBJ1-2	TGTGCCAGCAGTTACTCGGGGGATCCCTATGGCTACACCTTC	CASSYSGDPYGYTF
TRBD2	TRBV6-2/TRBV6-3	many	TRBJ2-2	TGTGCCAGCAGTCTAATTAGCGGGCTCAACACCGGGGAGCTGTTTTTT	CASSLISGLNTGELFF
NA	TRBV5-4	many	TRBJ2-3	TGTGCCAGCAGTGGAGATACAGCTCCAGATACGCAGTATTTT	CASSGDTAPDTQYF
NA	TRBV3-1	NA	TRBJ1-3	TGTGCCAGCAGCCAGACCACCGGAAACACCATATATTTT	CASSQTTGNTIYF
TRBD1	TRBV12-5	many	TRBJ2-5	TGTGCTAGTGGAGGGACAGGGCGTCAAGAGACCCAGTACTTC	CASGGTGRQETQYF
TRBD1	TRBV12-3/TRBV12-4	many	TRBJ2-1	TGTGCCAGCAGCCCCGGGACAGGGGGTAGCTATGAGCAGTTCTTC	CASSPGTGGSYEQFF